These T cell receptor beta chains were read from a single sample in a study of T cells after yellow fever vaccination. TCRdb re-derived calls from the 5' RACE reads in MiXCR, one entry per CDR3 protein. The sample holds over 300,000 distinct CDR3 sequences, around 4% seen once. The sequencing used PBMCs, collected on the day of the yellow fever booster vaccination. The receptors come from a man between 18 and 29 years old who received the YFV17D yellow fever vaccine. Both conserved end residues are part of each CDR3. The D gene is left open where the match is weak. Clone sizes are given selectively: once, few, many, or a class where the clone is expanded.

size	J	D	V	CDR3	DNA
NA	TRBJ2-6	NA	TRBV5-1	CASNAGEGANVLTF	TGCGCCAGCAACGCAGGGGAAGGGGCCAACGTCCTGACTTTC
few	TRBJ1-4	NA	TRBV5-1	CASSPYKGTGNEKLFF	TGCGCCAGCAGCCCCTACAAAGGGACGGGGAATGAAAAACTGTTTTTT
NA	TRBJ2-1	NA	TRBV5-4	CASSLWTGGAYNEQFF	TGTGCCAGCAGCTTGTGGACTGGCGGGGCCTACAATGAGCAGTTCTTC
many	TRBJ2-1	NA	TRBV5-1	CASSTDWGNEQFF	TGCGCCAGCAGCACGGACTGGGGGAATGAGCAGTTCTTC
few	TRBJ1-3	NA	TRBV7-9	CASSFFGLEGGNTIYF	TGTGCCAGCAGCTTCTTCGGCCTCGAGGGTGGAAACACCATATATTTT
many	TRBJ2-2	TRBD1	TRBV20-1	CSARTGGTGTGELFF	TGCAGTGCTCGAACCGGCGGGACAGGGACCGGGGAGCTGTTTTTT
NA	TRBJ1-2	NA	TRBV7-2	CASSLMVHRNYGYTF	TGTGCCAGCAGCTTAATGGTCCACAGAAACTATGGCTACACCTTC
many	TRBJ2-5	NA	TRBV5-1	CASSPGVETQYF	TGCGCCAGCAGCCCGGGGGTGGAGACCCAGTACTTC
few	TRBJ1-1	TRBD1	TRBV11-2	CASNPRTGGATEAFF	TGTGCCAGCAACCCTCGGACAGGGGGGGCCACTGAAGCTTTCTTT
NA	TRBJ1-1	NA	TRBV5-1	CASSGHPGAGAFF	TGCGCCAGCAGCGGTCATCCAGGAGCCGGCGCTTTCTTT
many	TRBJ2-3	TRBD1	TRBV27	CASSFGQGAGDTQYF	TGTGCCAGCAGTTTTGGGCAGGGGGCCGGAGATACGCAGTATTTT
NA	TRBJ2-3	TRBD2	TRBV5-1	CATRPGLAGGPEYF	TGCGCCACCAGACCGGGACTAGCGGGGGGGCCTGAGTATTTT
few	TRBJ2-3	NA	TRBV4-2	CASSQAQDPPADTQYF	TGTGCCAGCAGCCAAGCCCAGGATCCCCCCGCAGATACGCAGTATTTT
few	TRBJ1-2	TRBD1	TRBV29-1	CSVEDHTGGGYGYTF	TGCAGCGTTGAAGATCATACAGGGGGCGGCTATGGCTACACCTTC
few	TRBJ2-3	NA	TRBV20-1	CSASGLTLSTDTQYF	TGCAGTGCTAGTGGCTTGACCCTTAGCACAGATACGCAGTATTTT